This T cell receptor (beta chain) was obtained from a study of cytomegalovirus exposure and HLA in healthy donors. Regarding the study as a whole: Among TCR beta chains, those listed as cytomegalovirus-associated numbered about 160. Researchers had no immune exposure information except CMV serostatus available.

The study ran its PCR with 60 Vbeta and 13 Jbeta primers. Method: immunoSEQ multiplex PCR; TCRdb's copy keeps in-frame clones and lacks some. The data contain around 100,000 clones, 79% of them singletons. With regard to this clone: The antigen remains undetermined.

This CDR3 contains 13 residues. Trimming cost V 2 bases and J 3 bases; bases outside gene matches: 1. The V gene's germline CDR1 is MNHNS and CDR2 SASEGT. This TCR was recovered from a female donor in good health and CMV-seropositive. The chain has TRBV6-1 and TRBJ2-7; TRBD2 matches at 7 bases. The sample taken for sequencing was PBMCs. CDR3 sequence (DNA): TGTGCCAGCAGTGAACGGGGGGACTACGAGCAGTACTTC. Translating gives CASSERGDYEQYF.